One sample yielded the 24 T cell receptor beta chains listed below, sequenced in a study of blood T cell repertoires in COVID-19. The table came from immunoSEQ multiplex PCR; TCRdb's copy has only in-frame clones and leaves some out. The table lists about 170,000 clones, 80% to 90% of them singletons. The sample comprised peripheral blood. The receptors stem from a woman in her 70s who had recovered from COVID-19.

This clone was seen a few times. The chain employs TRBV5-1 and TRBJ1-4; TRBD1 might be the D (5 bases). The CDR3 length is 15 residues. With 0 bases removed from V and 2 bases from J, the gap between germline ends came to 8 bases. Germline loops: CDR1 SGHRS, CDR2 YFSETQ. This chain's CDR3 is CASSLGRGTNEKLFF. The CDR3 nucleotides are TGCGCCAGCAGCTTGGGCCGGGGGACTAATGAAAAACTGTTTTTT.

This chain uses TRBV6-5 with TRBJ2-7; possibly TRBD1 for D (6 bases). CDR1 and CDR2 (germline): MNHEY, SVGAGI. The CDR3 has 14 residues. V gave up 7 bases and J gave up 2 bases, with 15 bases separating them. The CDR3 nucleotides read TGTGCCAGCACCCGCTCCCCAGGGGCCTACGAGCAGTACTTC. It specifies CASTRSPGAYEQYF.

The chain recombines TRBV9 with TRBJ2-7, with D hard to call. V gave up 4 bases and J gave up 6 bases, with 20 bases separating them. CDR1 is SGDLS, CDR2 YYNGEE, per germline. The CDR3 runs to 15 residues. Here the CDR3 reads CASSPDTFILGEQYF. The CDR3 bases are TGTGCCAGCAGCCCCGATACCTTCATCCTCGGCGAGCAGTACTTC.

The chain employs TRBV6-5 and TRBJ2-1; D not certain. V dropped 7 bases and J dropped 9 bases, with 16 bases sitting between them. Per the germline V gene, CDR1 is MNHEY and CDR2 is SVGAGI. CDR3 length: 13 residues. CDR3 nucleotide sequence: TGTGCCAGCACCACTACCCCGTCTGGTGAGCAGTTCTTC. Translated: CASTTTPSGEQFF.

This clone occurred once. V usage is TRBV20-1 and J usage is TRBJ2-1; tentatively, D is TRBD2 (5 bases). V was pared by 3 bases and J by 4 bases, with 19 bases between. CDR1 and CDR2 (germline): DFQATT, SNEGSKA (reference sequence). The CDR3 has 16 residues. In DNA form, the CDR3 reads TGCAGTGCTAGTCTCGGCGGGCGGCTAATATACAATGAGCAGTTCTTC. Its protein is CSASLGGRLIYNEQFF.

This CDR3 reads CSVAQGYYEQYF. The CDR3, as DNA: TGCAGCGTAGCCCAGGGCTACTACGAGCAGTACTTC. The chain recombines TRBV29-1 with TRBJ2-7, with D perhaps TRBD1 (5 bases). The length of the CDR3 is 12 residues. The germline V gene has CDR1 SQVTM and CDR2 ANQGSEA. V was pared by 6 bases and J by 3 bases, with 12 bases between.

The DNA of the CDR3 is TGTGCCAGCAGCTTATTTTCCAGGGGGGAGCTGTTTTTT. It is translated as CASSLFSRGELFF. V is TRBV7-3 and J is TRBJ2-2; D unresolved. The germline gives CDR1 SGHTA, CDR2 FQGTGA. V lost 2 bases and J 8 bases, leaving 9 bases between the germline ends. This CDR3 has 13 amino acids.

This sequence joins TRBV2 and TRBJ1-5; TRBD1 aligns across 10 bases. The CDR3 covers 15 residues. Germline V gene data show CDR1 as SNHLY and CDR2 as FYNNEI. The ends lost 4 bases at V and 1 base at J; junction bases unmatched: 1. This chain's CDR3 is CASSGTGGSNQPQHF. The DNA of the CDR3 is TGTGCCAGCAGTGGGACAGGGGGAAGCAATCAGCCCCAGCATTTT.

In DNA form, the CDR3 reads TGTGCCAGCAGTGGGGACAGTGGAAACACCATATATTTT. Protein product: CASSGDSGNTIYF. The V call is TRBV5-6, the J call TRBJ1-3; TRBD1 aligns across 7 bases. The CDR3 totals 13 residues. V lost 5 bases, J lost 3 bases, and 2 bases stayed unmatched. Germline CDR1 and CDR2: SGHDT and YYEEEE.

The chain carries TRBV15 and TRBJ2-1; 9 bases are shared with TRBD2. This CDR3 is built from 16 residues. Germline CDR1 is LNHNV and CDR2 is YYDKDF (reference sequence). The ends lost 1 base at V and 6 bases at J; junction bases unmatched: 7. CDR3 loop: CATSRGLAERGNEQFF. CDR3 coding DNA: TGTGCCACCAGCAGAGGACTAGCGGAGCGGGGCAATGAGCAGTTCTTC.

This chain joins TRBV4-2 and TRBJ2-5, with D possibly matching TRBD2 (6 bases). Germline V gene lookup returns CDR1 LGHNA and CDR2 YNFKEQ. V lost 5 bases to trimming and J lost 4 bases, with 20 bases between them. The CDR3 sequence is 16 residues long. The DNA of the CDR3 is TGTGCCAGCAGCGCCCGGGCGGGGAGCCAGGCAGAGACCCAGTACTTC. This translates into CASSARAGSQAETQYF.

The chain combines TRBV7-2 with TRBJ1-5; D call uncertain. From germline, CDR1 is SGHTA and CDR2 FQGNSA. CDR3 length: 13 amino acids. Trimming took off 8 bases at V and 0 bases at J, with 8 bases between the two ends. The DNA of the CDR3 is TGTGCCAGCGGCCCCCATAGCAATCAGCCCCAGCATTTT. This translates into CASGPHSNQPQHF.

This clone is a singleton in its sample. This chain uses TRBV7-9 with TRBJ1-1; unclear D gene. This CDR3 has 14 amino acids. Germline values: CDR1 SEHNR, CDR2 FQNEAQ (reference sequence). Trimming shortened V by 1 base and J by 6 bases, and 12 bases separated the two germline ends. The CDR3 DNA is TGTGCCAGCAGCTTAGGTGAGGGTCCGCCTGAAGCTTTCTTT. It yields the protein CASSLGEGPPEAFF.

CDR3 bases: TGTGCCAGCAGCGTAGGTGCTGAGAATAGCAATCAGCCCCAGCATTTT. Translated: CASSVGAENSNQPQHF. This chain joins TRBV9 and TRBJ1-5; D is undetermined. Germline V gene sequence: CDR1 SGDLS, CDR2 YYNGEE. The CDR3 runs to 16 residues. Trimming left V 0 bases short and J 0 bases short, with 10 bases between.

CDR3 nucleotides: TGTGCCAGCAGTCGGGGCTCCCGGGACAGGACGGAGGGTGGCTACACCTTC. Translation: CASSRGSRDRTEGGYTF. The rearrangement links TRBV2 to TRBJ1-2, with 8 bases matching TRBD1. Trimming cost V 5 bases and J 7 bases; bases outside gene matches: 18. Per the germline V gene, CDR1 is SNHLY and CDR2 is FYNNEI. The CDR3 runs 17 residues. Together with reference TRBV2 and TRBJ1-2, the CDR3 gives the full variable domain: EPEVTQTPSHQVTQMGQEVILRCVPISNHLYFYWYRQILGQKVEFLVSFYNNEISEKSEIFDDQFSVERPDGSNFTLKIRSTKLEDSAMYFCASSRGSRDRTEGGYTFGSGTRLTVV.

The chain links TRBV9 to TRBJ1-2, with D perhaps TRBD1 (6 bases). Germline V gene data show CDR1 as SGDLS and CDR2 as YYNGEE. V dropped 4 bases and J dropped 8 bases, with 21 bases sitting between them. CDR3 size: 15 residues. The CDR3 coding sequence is TGTGCCAGCAGCCGACCCATGGCCACAGGGAACGGCTACACCTTC. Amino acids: CASSRPMATGNGYTF.

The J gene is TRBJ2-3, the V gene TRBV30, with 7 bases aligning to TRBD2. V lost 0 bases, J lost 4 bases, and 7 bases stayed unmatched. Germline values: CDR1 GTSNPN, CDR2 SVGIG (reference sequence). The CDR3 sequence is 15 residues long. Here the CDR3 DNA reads TGTGCCTGGAGTGTCGGCGGGGGTCGGGCAGATACGCAGTATTTT. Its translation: CAWSVGGGRADTQYF.

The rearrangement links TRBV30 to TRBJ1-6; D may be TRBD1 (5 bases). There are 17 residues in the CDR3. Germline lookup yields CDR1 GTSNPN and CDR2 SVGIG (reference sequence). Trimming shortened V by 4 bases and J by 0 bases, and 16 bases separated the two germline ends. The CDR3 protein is CAWTPFPGGSYNSPLHF. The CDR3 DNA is TGTGCCTGGACCCCCTTCCCGGGGGGCTCCTATAATTCACCCCTCCACTTT.

The CDR3 spells CASSRAGVVDTQYF. Here the CDR3 DNA reads TGTGCCAGCAGCCGAGCGGGAGTGGTAGATACGCAGTATTTT. This sequence joins TRBV11-1 and TRBJ2-3; TRBD2 matches at 8 bases. CDR3 length: 14 amino acids. The ends lost 5 bases at V and 5 bases at J; junction bases unmatched: 6. Germline assignment: CDR1 SGHAT and CDR2 FQDESV (reference sequence). Full variable domain (rest looked up from reference TRBV11-1 and TRBJ2-3): EAEVAQSPRYKITEKSQAVAFWCDPISGHATLYWYRQILGQGPELLVQFQDESVVDDSQLPKDRFSAERLKGVDSTLKIQPAELGDSAMYLCASSRAGVVDTQYFGPGTRLTVL.

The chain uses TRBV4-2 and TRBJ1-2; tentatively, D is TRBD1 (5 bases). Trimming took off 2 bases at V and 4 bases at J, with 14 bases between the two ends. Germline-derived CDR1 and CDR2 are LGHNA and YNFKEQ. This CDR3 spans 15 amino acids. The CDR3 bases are TGTGCCAGCAGCCAACCCGACAGACCTTCCTATGGCTACACCTTC. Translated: CASSQPDRPSYGYTF.

The CDR3 bases are TGTGCCAGCAGTAAACACAGGGGGGGGCAACAGCCCCAGCATTTT. Translated: CASSKHRGGQQPQHF. The V call is TRBV6-2 or TRBV6-3, the J call TRBJ1-5, with 8 bases aligning to TRBD1. Germline trimming cut 5 bases from V and 7 bases from J; bases unmatched to any gene: 10. Germline CDR1 is MNHEY and CDR2 is SVGEGT. The CDR3 runs 15 residues.

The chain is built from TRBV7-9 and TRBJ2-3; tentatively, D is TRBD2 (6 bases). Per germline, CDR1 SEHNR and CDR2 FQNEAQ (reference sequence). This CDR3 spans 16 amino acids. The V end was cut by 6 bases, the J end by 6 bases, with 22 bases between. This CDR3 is CASRTWRVSVADTQYF. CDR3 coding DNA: TGTGCCAGCAGAACTTGGAGGGTGAGTGTGGCCGATACGCAGTATTTT.

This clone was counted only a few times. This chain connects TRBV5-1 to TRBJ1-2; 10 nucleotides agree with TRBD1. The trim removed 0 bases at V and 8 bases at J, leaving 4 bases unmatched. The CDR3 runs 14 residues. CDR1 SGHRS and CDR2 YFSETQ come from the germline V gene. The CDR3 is CASSLGQGARGYTF. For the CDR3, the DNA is TGCGCCAGCAGCTTGGGACAGGGGGCGAGGGGCTACACCTTC.

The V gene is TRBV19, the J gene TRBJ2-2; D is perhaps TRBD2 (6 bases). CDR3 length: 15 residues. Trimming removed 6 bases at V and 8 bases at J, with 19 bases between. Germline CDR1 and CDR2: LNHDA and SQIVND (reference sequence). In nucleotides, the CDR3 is TGTGCCAGTAGCCTTCGGGACCGTCGGGGGGGGGAGCTGTTTTTT. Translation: CASSLRDRRGGELFF.